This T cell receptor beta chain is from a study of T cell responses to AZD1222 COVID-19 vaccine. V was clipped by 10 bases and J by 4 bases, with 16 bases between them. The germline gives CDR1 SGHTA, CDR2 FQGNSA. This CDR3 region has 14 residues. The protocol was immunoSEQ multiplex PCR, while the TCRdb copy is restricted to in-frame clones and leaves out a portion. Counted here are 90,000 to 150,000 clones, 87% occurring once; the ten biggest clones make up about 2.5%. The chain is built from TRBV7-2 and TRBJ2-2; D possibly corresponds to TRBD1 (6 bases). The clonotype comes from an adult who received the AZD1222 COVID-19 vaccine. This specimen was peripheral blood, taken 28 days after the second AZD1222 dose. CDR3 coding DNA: TGTGCCACCCCCAGTCTGGGGGCCACCGGGGAGCTGTTTTTT. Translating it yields CATPSLGATGELFF.